The 22 T cell receptor beta chains given below trace back to one sample, sequenced in a study of regulatory T cells in long-lasting Graves disease. Arm-PCR of CDR3 regions and iRepertoire HTBI primers were used to build TCR beta libraries. Using its own MiXCR run on the multiplex PCR reads, TCRdb lists one record per CDR3 protein. Of 350,000 to 450,000 distinct CDR3 sequences detected, 12% appear once; the ten largest clones hold approximately 17%. Noted time point: newly diagnosed GD, antithyroid drugs for less than 3 months. Preparation of the TCR library used RNA extracted from PBMCs. These data were also reused for a study on T cells in Graves' hyperthyroidism and ophthalmopathy.

Sample: peripheral blood mononuclear cells (PBMCs), taken at new diagnosis, from a patient treated with antithyroid drugs. These receptors originate from a woman between 18 and 29 years old with Graves disease.

In this sample, this clonotype turned up many times. This chain uses TRBV7-2 with TRBJ1-5; the D is unclear. The CDR3 is 12 residues long. Per germline, CDR1 SGHTA and CDR2 FQGNSA. Trimming shortened V by 4 bases and J by 4 bases, and 5 bases separated the two germline ends. CDR3 protein: CASSSQNQPQHF. For the CDR3, the DNA is TGTGCCAGCAGCTCACAAAATCAGCCCCAGCATTTT.

This clonotype showed up just once. A much larger clone is a single base away; this may be a read error. The chain carries TRBV4-3 and TRBJ2-1; 7 bases align to TRBD2. The CDR3 has 15 amino acids. Trimming removed 4 bases from V and 6 bases from J; junction bases left unmatched: 9. Germline V gives CDR1 LGHNA, CDR2 YSLEER. The CDR3 sequence: CASSPRDYLSNEQFF. The CDR3, as DNA: TGCGCCAGCAGCCCCCGGGACTACCTATCCAATGAGCAGTTCTTC.

This clonotype was seen a few times. The chain couples TRBV12-3 or TRBV12-4 to TRBJ2-3; the D is unclear. Trimming removed 2 bases from V and 5 bases from J, with 11 bases in between. This CDR3 is 14 amino acids long. CDR3 sequence: CASSLNPDGDTQYF. The DNA for the CDR3 is TGTGCCAGCAGTTTAAACCCGGATGGAGATACGCAGTATTTT.

Only a few counts were recorded for this clonotype. The genes are TRBV19 and TRBJ2-1; 13 positions agree with TRBD2. V shed 4 bases, J shed 6 bases, and the junction held 3 bases outside the gene matches. The CDR3 spans 15 residues. The germline V gene has CDR1 LNHDA and CDR2 SQIVND (reference sequence). CDR3 bases: TGTGCCAGTAGTAGGACTAGCGGGAGTATCAATGAGCAGTTCTTC. Translating gives CASSRTSGSINEQFF.

This chain joins TRBV6-2 or TRBV6-3 and TRBJ1-5; D is perhaps TRBD1 (5 bases). CDR1 and CDR2 from the germline V gene are MNHEY and SVGEGT. CDR3 length: 18 amino acids. V was pared by 4 bases and J by 4 bases, with 23 bases between. In nucleotides, the CDR3 is TGTGCCAGCAGTTTCTCCTTTGAAAGGGGAAGTGGAAATCAGCCCCAGCATTTT. Translation: CASSFSFERGSGNQPQHF.

This clonotype was recorded many times. This rearrangement joins TRBV6-1 to TRBJ2-7, with D possibly TRBD1 on 6 matching bases. The germline V gene has CDR1 MNHNS and CDR2 SASEGT. The CDR3 totals 14 residues. The V end lost 4 bases, the J end lost 5 bases, and 15 bases lay between the germline ends. The CDR3 is CASSGAGVGDEQYV. The CDR3 DNA reads as TGTGCCAGCAGTGGTGCAGGGGTCGGGGACGAGCAGTACGTC.

This clonotype came up many times. V usage is TRBV5-1 and J usage is TRBJ2-1; the D gene is possibly TRBD2 (5 bases). Germline CDR1 and CDR2: SGHRS and YFSETQ. CDR3 length: 17 residues. Deletions cut 3 bases from V and 4 bases from J, with 20 bases between. CDR3 residues: CASSSSPRSSGYNEQFF. CDR3 coding DNA: TGCGCCAGCAGCTCATCCCCCCGTTCCAGCGGATACAATGAGCAGTTCTTC.

The sample holds many counts of this clonotype. The chain joins TRBV12-3 or TRBV12-4 to TRBJ2-5; 8 positions match TRBD1. The V and J ends lost 5 bases and 5 bases, in that order; junction bases with no gene match: 13. There are 16 residues in the CDR3. The CDR3 is CASSLYLTGAGETQYF. For the CDR3, the DNA is TGTGCCAGCAGTCTATATCTGACAGGGGCAGGGGAGACCCAGTACTTC.

This clonotype was recorded at least ten times. The rearrangement joins TRBV3-1 to TRBJ2-4, with TRBD1 as a possible D gene (5 bases). V was trimmed by 0 bases and J by 0 bases, leaving 15 bases between them. Per germline, CDR1 LGHDT and CDR2 YNNKEL (reference sequence). The CDR3 runs 18 residues. The CDR3, as DNA: TGTGCCAGCAGCCAAGAAGGAGTAAACAGGATAGCCAAAAACATTCAGTACTTC. Translation gives CASSQEGVNRIAKNIQYF.

This clonotype was seen more than once but under ten times. The chain links TRBV11-2 to TRBJ2-1; TRBD2 matches 8 bases. CDR1 is SGHAT, CDR2 FQNNGV, per germline. Trimming removed 5 bases from V and 4 bases from J; junction bases left unmatched: 7. This CDR3 region has 15 residues. The CDR3 is CASSQEREGYNEQFF. In DNA, the CDR3 is TGTGCCAGCAGCCAAGAACGGGAGGGATACAATGAGCAGTTCTTC.

The table lists this clonotype with a few counts. The V call is TRBV5-5, the J call TRBJ2-1, with no clear D. The germline V gene has CDR1 SGHKS and CDR2 YYEKEE (reference sequence). This CDR3 has 15 residues. V was shortened by 4 bases and J by 7 bases, with 18 bases between the two germline ends. This CDR3 reads CASSQDNWARNEQFF. CDR3 sequence (DNA): TGTGCCAGCAGCCAAGACAATTGGGCCAGGAATGAGCAGTTCTTC. Together with reference TRBV5-5 and TRBJ2-1, the CDR3 gives the full variable domain: DAGVTQSPTHLIKTRGQQVTLRCSPISGHKSVSWYQQVLGQGPQFIFQYYEKEERGRGNFPDRFSARQFPNYSSELNVNALLLGDSALYLCASSQDNWARNEQFFGPGTRLTVL.

This rearrangement joins TRBV9 to TRBJ2-5; 12 bases match TRBD2. Trimming took 4 bases from V and 11 from J; bases not matched to a gene: 6. CDR1 and CDR2 from the germline V gene are SGDLS and YYNGEE. The CDR3 runs to 13 residues. The CDR3 protein is CASSPRLAGVQYF. The CDR3, as DNA: TGTGCCAGCAGCCCCAGACTAGCGGGAGTTCAGTACTTC.

The V gene is TRBV10-3, the J gene TRBJ1-1; D not resolved. This CDR3 has 13 amino acids. Deletions cut 9 bases from V and 0 bases from J, with 11 bases between. Germline V CDR1 and CDR2: ENHRY, SYGVKD. CDR3 in DNA: TGTGCCATGCGGGCGGGTATGAACACTGAAGCTTTCTTT. This sequence encodes CAMRAGMNTEAFF.

This clonotype was found many times. The chain combines TRBV5-1 with TRBJ1-2, with D possibly matching TRBD1 (5 bases). Germline V gene sequence: CDR1 SGHRS, CDR2 YFSETQ. With 0 bases removed from V and 7 bases from J, the gap between germline ends came to 16 bases. This CDR3 region has 15 residues. The CDR3 DNA reads as TGCGCCAGCAGCTTGGGTGCTTCGGGGCCGGGTGGCTACACCTTC. This gives the protein CASSLGASGPGGYTF.

This clonotype was detected a few times. V is TRBV18 and J is TRBJ2-2; the match to TRBD2 covers 7 bases. Germline V CDR1 and CDR2: KGHSH, LQKENI. Trimming removed 2 bases from V and 5 bases from J; junction bases left unmatched: 5. The CDR3 spans 15 residues. CDR3 residues: CASSPGREFTGELFF. CDR3 coding DNA: TGTGCCAGCTCACCAGGGCGGGAGTTTACCGGGGAGCTGTTTTTT. The entire variable domain, with the rest obtained from reference TRBV18 and TRBJ2-2, is as follows: NAGVMQNPRHLVRRRGQEARLRCSPMKGHSHVYWYRQLPEEGLKFMVYLQKENIIDESGMPKERFSAEFPKEGPSILRIQQVVRGDSAAYFCASSPGREFTGELFFGEGSRLTVL.

This clonotype appeared many times. The J gene is TRBJ2-7, the V gene TRBV20-1; TRBD1 might be the D (5 bases). The germline V and J ends were trimmed by 2 bases and 6 bases, with 17 bases remaining between them. The germline V gene encodes CDR1 DFQATT and CDR2 SNEGSKA (reference sequence). This CDR3 spans 14 amino acids. As DNA, the CDR3 is TGCAGTGCTAGAAACAGGCAGACGCCCGGCGAGCAGTACTTC. Translated: CSARNRQTPGEQYF.

This clonotype was recorded at least ten times. CDR3 residues: CASSRGATYNEQFF. CDR3 DNA: TGTGCCAGCAGTCGGGGGGCAACCTACAATGAGCAGTTCTTC. The chain joins TRBV27 to TRBJ2-1; perhaps TRBD2 as D (7 bases). V was cut by 5 bases and J by 2 bases, with 10 bases left in between. Germline assignment: CDR1 MNHEY and CDR2 SMNVEV (reference sequence). This CDR3 region has 14 residues.

Ten or more counts support this clonotype. The chain couples TRBV27 to TRBJ2-1; D not resolved. The V end was cut by 4 bases, the J end by 10 bases, with 11 bases between. Germline V CDR1 and CDR2: MNHEY, SMNVEV (reference sequence). The CDR3 consists of 12 residues. The CDR3 DNA is TGTGCCAGCAGTTCCATCGTCGGGGAGCAGTTCTTC. Translating it yields CASSSIVGEQFF.

This clonotype was seen repeatedly, ten times or more. This chain links TRBV20-1 with TRBJ2-3; TRBD2 matches 9 bases. The CDR3 sequence is 15 residues long. Per the germline V gene, CDR1 is DFQATT and CDR2 is SNEGSKA (reference sequence). V lost 2 bases, J lost 2 bases, and 5 bases stayed unmatched. This CDR3 is CSARLASGTTDTQYF. The CDR3 DNA is TGCAGTGCTAGATTGGCTAGCGGGACCACAGATACGCAGTATTTT.

The sample holds many counts of this clonotype. The chain carries TRBV7-9 and TRBJ2-1; D may be TRBD1 or TRBD2 (5 bases each). CDR3 length: 13 amino acids. Germline CDR1 reads SEHNR; CDR2 reads FQNEAQ (reference sequence). Trimming shortened V by 7 bases and J by 6 bases, and 13 bases separated the two germline ends. The CDR3 region is CASTSSGTNEQFF. For the CDR3, the DNA is TGTGCCAGCACCTCATCCGGGACCAATGAGCAGTTCTTC. The complete variable domain, with remaining parts taken from reference TRBV7-9 and TRBJ2-1, reads DTGVSQNPRHKITKRGQNVTFRCDPISEHNRLYWYRQTLGQGPEFLTYFQNEAQLEKSRLLSDRFSAERPKGSFSTLEIQRTEQGDSAMYLCASTSSGTNEQFFGPGTRLTVL.

There are many counts of this clonotype. J is TRBJ1-1 and V is TRBV18; tentatively, D is TRBD1 (5 bases). Germline V gene lookup returns CDR1 KGHSH and CDR2 LQKENI. The CDR3 is made up of 15 amino acids. Trimming cost V 6 bases and J 0 bases, with 14 bases left between them. The CDR3 DNA is TGTGCCAGCTCCCGGGGGATAGGGATGAACACTGAAGCTTTCTTT. This encodes CASSRGIGMNTEAFF.

This clonotype was seen many times. The chain carries TRBV10-1 and TRBJ2-2, with D uncertain. Germline lookup yields CDR1 WNHNN and CDR2 SYGVQD (reference sequence). The CDR3 loop spans 15 amino acids. Trimming removed 2 bases at V and 8 bases at J, with 15 bases between. In DNA form, the CDR3 reads TGCGCCAGCAGTGAGGGTCTCAACTCGGTGGGGGAGCTGTTTTTT. Its protein is CASSEGLNSVGELFF.